Listed below are T cell receptor beta chains from one sample, sequenced in a study of identical twins' blood T cells. A single record per CDR3 protein comes from TCRdb applying MiXCR to the 5' RACE reads. The sample includes 350,000 to 400,000 distinct CDR3 sequences, roughly 31% of them seen just once. Sequenced material: PBMCs. The origin of the receptors is a woman aged 18 to 55 in good health. Both conserved end residues are part of each CDR3. Each record gives: CDR3 DNA, CDR3 protein, D gene, clone size, J gene, V gene. A D gene is named only where the DNA matches it firmly. Clone size, where shown, is once, few, many, or a class for clones that have expanded.

DNA: TGTGCCAGCAGTTACAGCCGTTCCTACAATGAGCAGTTCTTC
CDR3: CASSYSRSYNEQFF
D: -
size: -
J: TRBJ2-1
V: TRBV27

DNA: TGTGCCAGCAGTTCGGGGGTAGCCAAAAACATTCAGTACTTC
CDR3: CASSSGVAKNIQYF
D: -
size: many
J: TRBJ2-4
V: TRBV28

DNA: TGTGCCAGCAGAGACAGCCACTACGAGCAGTACTTC
CDR3: CASRDSHYEQYF
D: -
size: -
J: TRBJ2-7
V: TRBV25-1

DNA: TGTGCCAGCAGTTTACAGACTTTCTATGGCTACACCTTC
CDR3: CASSLQTFYGYTF
D: -
size: few
J: TRBJ1-2
V: TRBV12-3/TRBV12-4

DNA: TGTGCCAGCAGTTATGGGGTTAACTATGGCTACACCTTC
CDR3: CASSYGVNYGYTF
D: -
size: -
J: TRBJ1-2
V: TRBV6-6

DNA: TGTGCCAGCAGCCAACCCACAGGGGCCACCACTGAAGCTTTCTTT
CDR3: CASSQPTGATTEAFF
D: TRBD1
size: -
J: TRBJ1-1
V: TRBV3-1

DNA: TGTGCCAGTAGTTACAGGGCCTACAATCAGCCCCAGCATTTT
CDR3: CASSYRAYNQPQHF
D: -
size: -
J: TRBJ1-5
V: TRBV19

DNA: TGTGCCAGTAGTATAAGGGGGCGAACGAACACTGAAGCTCTCTTT
CDR3: CASSIRGRTNTEALF
D: TRBD1
size: -
J: TRBJ1-1
V: TRBV19

DNA: TGCAGCGCTTCGGCGGATTACGAGCAGTACTTC
CDR3: CSASADYEQYF
D: -
size: -
J: TRBJ2-7
V: TRBV29-1

DNA: TGTGCCAGCAGCCAAGAGTATGAAGATACGCAGTATTTT
CDR3: CASSQEYEDTQYF
D: -
size: -
J: TRBJ2-3
V: TRBV14

DNA: TGCAGTGCTATAGATGTACTAGCGGCTTACAATGAGCAGTTCTTC
CDR3: CSAIDVLAAYNEQFF
D: TRBD2
size: -
J: TRBJ2-1
V: TRBV20-1

DNA: TGCAGCGTTGGTTGGCAGAGTAATGAAAAACTGTTTTTT
CDR3: CSVGWQSNEKLFF
D: -
size: few
J: TRBJ1-4
V: TRBV29-1

DNA: TGTGCCAGCGGCTCTTGGACCACCGCAGATACGCAGTATTTT
CDR3: CASGSWTTADTQYF
D: -
size: once
J: TRBJ2-3
V: TRBV5-4

DNA: TGTGCCAGCAGTTGGCGTCTAGATACGCAGTATTTT
CDR3: CASSWRLDTQYF
D: -
size: few
J: TRBJ2-3
V: TRBV12-3/TRBV12-4

DNA: TGCAGCGTTGAAGAGACTTCAAACTATGGCTACACCTTC
CDR3: CSVEETSNYGYTF
D: -
size: few
J: TRBJ1-2
V: TRBV29-1

DNA: TGCAGCGGCGATTTGGGGCAAGGAGATGGCTACACCTTC
CDR3: CSGDLGQGDGYTF
D: -
size: -
J: TRBJ1-2
V: TRBV29-1

DNA: TGTGCCAGCAGTGAATTTGGGGCAGGCCCTGAAGCTTTCTTT
CDR3: CASSEFGAGPEAFF
D: -
size: few
J: TRBJ1-1
V: TRBV25-1

DNA: TGTGCCAGCAGGGACGACCATCAGCCCCAGCATTTT
CDR3: CASRDDHQPQHF
D: -
size: many
J: TRBJ1-5
V: TRBV21-1

DNA: TGTGCCAGCAGCCAATGGGAGTCCGGGGAGCTGTTTTTT
CDR3: CASSQWESGELFF
D: -
size: -
J: TRBJ2-2
V: TRBV3-1

DNA: TGTGCCAGCAGTTTTCGCCCCAGCTATAATTCACCCCTCCACTTT
CDR3: CASSFRPSYNSPLHF
D: -
size: -
J: TRBJ1-6
V: TRBV27

DNA: TGCAGCGGTACCTCAGGGGGGAGGCACACTGAAGCTGTCTTT
CDR3: CSGTSGGRHTEAVF
D: TRBD1
size: many
J: TRBJ1-1
V: TRBV29-1

DNA: TGTGCCAGCAAACGTAAGGGGGGGAACACTGAAGCTTTCTTT
CDR3: CASKRKGGNTEAFF
D: -
size: once
J: TRBJ1-1
V: TRBV28

DNA: TGTGCCAGTAGTATATATCCCGTCGGGAGAAACACTGAAGCTTTCTTT
CDR3: CASSIYPVGRNTEAFF
D: -
size: many
J: TRBJ1-1
V: TRBV19

DNA: TGTGCCAGCAGTCCCCAGGGGACCTCTAACTATGGCTACACCTTC
CDR3: CASSPQGTSNYGYTF
D: -
size: few
J: TRBJ1-2
V: TRBV6-6